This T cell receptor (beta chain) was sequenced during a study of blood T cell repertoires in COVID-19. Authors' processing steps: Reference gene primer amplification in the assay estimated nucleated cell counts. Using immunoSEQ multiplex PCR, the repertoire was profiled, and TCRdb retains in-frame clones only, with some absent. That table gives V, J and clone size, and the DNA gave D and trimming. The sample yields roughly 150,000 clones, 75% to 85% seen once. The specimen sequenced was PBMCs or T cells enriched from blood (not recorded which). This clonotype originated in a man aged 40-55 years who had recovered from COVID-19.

CDR3 loop: CASSNPSGGAGSYNEQFF. CDR3 in DNA: TGTGCCAGTAGTAATCCTAGCGGGGGGGCCGGGTCCTACAATGAGCAGTTCTTC. The chain couples TRBV19 to TRBJ2-1, with 12 bases aligning to TRBD2. The CDR3 has 18 amino acids. The germline CDR1 and CDR2 sequences are LNHDA and SQIVND (reference sequence). J gave up 1 base and V 4 bases, and 8 bases lay outside the gene matches.